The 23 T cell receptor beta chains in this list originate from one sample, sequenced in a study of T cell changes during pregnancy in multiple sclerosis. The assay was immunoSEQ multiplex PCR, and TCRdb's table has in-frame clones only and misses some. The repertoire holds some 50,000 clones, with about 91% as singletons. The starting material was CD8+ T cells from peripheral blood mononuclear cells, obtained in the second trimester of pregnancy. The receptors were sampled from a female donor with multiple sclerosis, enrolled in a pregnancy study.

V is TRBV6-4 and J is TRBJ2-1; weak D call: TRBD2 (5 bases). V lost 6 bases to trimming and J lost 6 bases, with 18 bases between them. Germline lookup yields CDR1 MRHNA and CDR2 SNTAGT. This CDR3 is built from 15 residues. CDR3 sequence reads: CASSARPSGSNEQFF. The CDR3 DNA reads TGTGCCAGCAGCGCCCGACCGTCGGGAAGCAATGAGCAGTTCTTC.

CDR3 loop: CASSSPGREGYEQYF. As DNA, the CDR3 is TGTGCCAGCAGCTCCCCTGGGAGGGAAGGATACGAGCAGTACTTC. The chain links TRBV7-7 to TRBJ2-7; TRBD2 matches 7 bases. V trimming: 4 bases; J trimming: 4 bases; junction bases outside the gene matches: 10. Germline V gives CDR1 SSHAT, CDR2 FNYEAQ (reference sequence). The CDR3 spans 15 residues.

CDR3 in DNA: TGTGCCAGCAGACACGCCCCCGGGGGACTAGCGGGACAGCTGGGGGCCCAGTACTTC. Amino acids: CASRHAPGGLAGQLGAQYF. The chain employs TRBV7-9 and TRBJ2-5, with TRBD2 identical over 13 bases. The CDR3 runs to 19 residues. V lost 6 bases, J lost 9 bases, and 22 bases stayed unmatched. The germline CDR1 and CDR2 sequences are SEHNR and FQNEAQ (reference sequence).

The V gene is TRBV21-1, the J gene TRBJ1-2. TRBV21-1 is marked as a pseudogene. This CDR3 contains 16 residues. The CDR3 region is CASSSPKRDTNYGYTF. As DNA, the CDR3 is TGTGCCAGCAGCTCACCTAAGAGGGATACCAACTATGGCTACACCTTC.

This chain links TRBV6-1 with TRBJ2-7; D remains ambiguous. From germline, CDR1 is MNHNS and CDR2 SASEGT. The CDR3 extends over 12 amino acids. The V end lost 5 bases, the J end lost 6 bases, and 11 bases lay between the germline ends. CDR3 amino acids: CASSLHPGEQYF. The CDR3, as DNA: TGTGCCAGCAGTCTTCATCCCGGCGAGCAGTACTTC.

CDR3 DNA: TGTGCCAGCTCAGAACCAGCAGATACGCAGTATTTT. Translation: CASSEPADTQYF. The chain combines TRBV18 with TRBJ2-3; no reliable D call. Germline V gene lookup returns CDR1 KGHSH and CDR2 LQKENI. Trimming shortened V by 5 bases and J by 4 bases, and 7 bases separated the two germline ends. The CDR3 loop spans 12 amino acids.

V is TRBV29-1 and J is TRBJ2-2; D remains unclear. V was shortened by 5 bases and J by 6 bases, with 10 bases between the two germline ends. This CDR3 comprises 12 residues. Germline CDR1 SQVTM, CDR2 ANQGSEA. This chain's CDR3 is CSVPLPPGELFF. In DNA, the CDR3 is TGCAGCGTTCCCCTCCCTCCCGGGGAGCTGTTTTTT.

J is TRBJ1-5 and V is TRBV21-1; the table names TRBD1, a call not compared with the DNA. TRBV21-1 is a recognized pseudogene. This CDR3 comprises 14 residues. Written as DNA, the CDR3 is TGTGCCAGCATCGTACAGGGGGCGGGTCAGCCCCAGCATTTT. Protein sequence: CASIVQGAGQPQHF.

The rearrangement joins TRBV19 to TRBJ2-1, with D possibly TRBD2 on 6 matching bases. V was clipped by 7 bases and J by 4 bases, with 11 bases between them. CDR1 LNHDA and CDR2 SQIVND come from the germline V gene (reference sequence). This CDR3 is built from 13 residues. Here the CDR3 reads CASTTSVYNEQFF. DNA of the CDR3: TGTGCCAGTACGACTAGTGTGTACAATGAGCAGTTCTTC. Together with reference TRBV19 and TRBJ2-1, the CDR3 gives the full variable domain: DGGITQSPKYLFRKEGQNVTLSCEQNLNHDAMYWYRQDPGQGLRLIYYSQIVNDFQKGDIAEGYSVSREKKESFPLTVTSAQKNPTAFYLCASTTSVYNEQFFGPGTRLTVL.

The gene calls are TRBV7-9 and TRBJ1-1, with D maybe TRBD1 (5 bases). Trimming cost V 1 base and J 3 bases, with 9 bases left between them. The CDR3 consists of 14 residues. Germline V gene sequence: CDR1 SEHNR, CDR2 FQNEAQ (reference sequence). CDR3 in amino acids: CASSLVGEDTEAFF. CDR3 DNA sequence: TGTGCCAGCAGCTTAGTAGGGGAGGACACTGAAGCTTTCTTT. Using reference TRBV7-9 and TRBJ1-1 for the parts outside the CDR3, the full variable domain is DTGVSQNPRHKITKRGQNVTFRCDPISEHNRLYWYRQTLGQGPEFLTYFQNEAQLEKSRLLSDRFSAERPKGSFSTLEIQRTEQGDSAMYLCASSLVGEDTEAFFGQGTRLTVV.

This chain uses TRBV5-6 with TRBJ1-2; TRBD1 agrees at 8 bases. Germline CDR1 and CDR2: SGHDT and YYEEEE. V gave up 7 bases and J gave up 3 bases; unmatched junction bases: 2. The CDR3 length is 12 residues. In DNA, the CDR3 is TGTGCCAGCCAACAGGGGGACTATGGCTACACCTTC. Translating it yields CASQQGDYGYTF.

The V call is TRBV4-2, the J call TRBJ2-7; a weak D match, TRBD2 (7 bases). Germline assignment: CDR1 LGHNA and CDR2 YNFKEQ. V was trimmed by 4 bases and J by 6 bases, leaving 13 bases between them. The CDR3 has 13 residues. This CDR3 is CASSPGGPFEQYF. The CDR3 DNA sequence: TGTGCCAGCAGCCCCGGGGGGCCCTTCGAGCAGTACTTC.

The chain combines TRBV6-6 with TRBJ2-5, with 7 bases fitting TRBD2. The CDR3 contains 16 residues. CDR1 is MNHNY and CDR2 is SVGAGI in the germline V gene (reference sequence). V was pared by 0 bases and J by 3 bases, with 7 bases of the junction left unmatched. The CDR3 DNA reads TGTGCCAGCAGTTACTCCGACGCGGCGGGGGAAGAGACCCAGTACTTC. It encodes CASSYSDAAGEETQYF.

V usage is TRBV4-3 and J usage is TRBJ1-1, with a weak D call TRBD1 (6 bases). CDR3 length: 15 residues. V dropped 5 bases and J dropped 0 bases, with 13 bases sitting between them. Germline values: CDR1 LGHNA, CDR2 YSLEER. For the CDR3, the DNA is TGCGCCAGCAGCAAACGGGGGGCTCTGAACACTGAAGCTTTCTTT. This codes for CASSKRGALNTEAFF.

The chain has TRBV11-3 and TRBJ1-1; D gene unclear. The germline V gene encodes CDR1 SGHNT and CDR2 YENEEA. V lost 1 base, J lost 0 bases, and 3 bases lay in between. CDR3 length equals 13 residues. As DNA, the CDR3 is TGTGCCAGCAGCTTAGCGGTGAACACTGAAGCTTTCTTT. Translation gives CASSLAVNTEAFF.

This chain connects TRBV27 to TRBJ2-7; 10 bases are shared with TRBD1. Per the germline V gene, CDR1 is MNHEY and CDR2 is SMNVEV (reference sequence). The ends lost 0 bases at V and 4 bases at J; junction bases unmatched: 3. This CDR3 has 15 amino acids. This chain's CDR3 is CASSLSGQGSYEQYF. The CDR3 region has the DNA TGTGCCAGCAGTTTATCGGGACAGGGGAGTTACGAGCAGTACTTC.

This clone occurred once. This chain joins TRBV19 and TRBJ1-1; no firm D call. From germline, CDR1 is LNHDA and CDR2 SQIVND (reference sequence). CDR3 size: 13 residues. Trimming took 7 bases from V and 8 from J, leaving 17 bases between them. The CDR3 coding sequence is TGTGCCAGTATGACCGGGATGTTCGGAGAAGCTTTCTTT. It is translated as CASMTGMFGEAFF.

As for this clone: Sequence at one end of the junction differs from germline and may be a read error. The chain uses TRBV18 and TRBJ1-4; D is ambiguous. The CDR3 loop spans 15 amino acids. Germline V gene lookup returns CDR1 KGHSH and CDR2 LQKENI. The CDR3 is CASSPSRGSGERLFF. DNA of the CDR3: TGTGCCAGCTCACCCTCCCGCGGTTCGGGTGAAAGACTGTTTTTT. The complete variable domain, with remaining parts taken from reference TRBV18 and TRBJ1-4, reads NAGVMQNPRHLVRRRGQEARLRCSPMKGHSHVYWYRQLPEEGLKFMVYLQKENIIDESGMPKERFSAEFPKEGPSILRIQQVVRGDSAAYFCASSPSRGSGERLFFGSGTQLSVL.

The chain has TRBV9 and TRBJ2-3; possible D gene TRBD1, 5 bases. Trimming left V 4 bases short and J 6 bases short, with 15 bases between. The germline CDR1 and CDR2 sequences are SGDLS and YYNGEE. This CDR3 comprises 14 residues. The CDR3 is CASSPDWGPDTQYF. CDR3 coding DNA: TGTGCCAGCAGCCCCGATTGGGGCCCCGATACGCAGTATTTT.

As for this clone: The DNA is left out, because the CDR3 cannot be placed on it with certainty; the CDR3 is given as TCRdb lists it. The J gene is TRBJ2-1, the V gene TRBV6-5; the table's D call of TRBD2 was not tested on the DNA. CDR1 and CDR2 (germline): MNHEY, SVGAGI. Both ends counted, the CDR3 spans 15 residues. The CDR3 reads CASSSSLGGARGQFF.

The CDR3 region has the DNA TGTGCCAGCAGCGCTTCCAGGGTGAACATTCAGTACTTC. Its protein product is CASSASRVNIQYF. This chain links TRBV9 with TRBJ2-4, with D possibly being TRBD1 (5 bases). CDR3 length: 13 amino acids. Trimming pared 3 bases from V and 7 bases from J, leaving 11 bases between. Germline V gene data show CDR1 as SGDLS and CDR2 as YYNGEE.

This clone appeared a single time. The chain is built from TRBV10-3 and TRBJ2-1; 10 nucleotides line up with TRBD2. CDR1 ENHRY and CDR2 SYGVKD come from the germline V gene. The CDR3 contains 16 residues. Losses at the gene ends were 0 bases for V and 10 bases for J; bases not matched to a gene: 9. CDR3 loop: CAISESRTSGDLEQFF. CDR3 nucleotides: TGTGCCATCAGTGAGTCGCGAACTAGCGGGGACTTGGAGCAGTTCTTC.

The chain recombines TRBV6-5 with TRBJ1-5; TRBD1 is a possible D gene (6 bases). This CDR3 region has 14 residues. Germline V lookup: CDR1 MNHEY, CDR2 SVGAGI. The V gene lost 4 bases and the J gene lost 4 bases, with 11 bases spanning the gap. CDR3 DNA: TGTGCCAGCAGTTTGGTCCAGGGGAATCAGCCCCAGCATTTT. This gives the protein CASSLVQGNQPQHF.